These 5 T cell receptor beta chains were all obtained from the same sample, sequenced in a study of T cells in localized non-small cell lung cancer (dated by TCRdb to the early 2020s). Receptor amplification or capture employed the immunoSEQ multiplex PCR assay. In TCRdb, the immuneACCESS table is reduced to in-frame sequences with V and J assigned. These tables do not hold every clone; where another copy was compared, an unresolved V gene accounts for under half, and the others remain unexplained. In all, the sample holds 25,000 to 30,000 clones, and approximately 90% of those were seen once. Clones ranked in the top ten supply roughly 2.8% of the sample. Sequencing used peripheral blood, obtained before any cancer treatment. The receptors shown here come from a woman aged 18-49 years with stage I lung adenocarcinoma.

The rearrangement joins TRBV5-6 to TRBJ2-3, with TRBD1 matching over 8 bases. V trimming: 0 bases; J trimming: 6 bases; junction bases outside the gene matches: 3. The CDR3 length is 14 residues. CDR1 SGHDT and CDR2 YYEEEE come from the germline V gene. DNA for the CDR3: TGTGCCAGCAGCTTGGGACAGGGGAGGGATACGCAGTATTTT. It codes for CASSLGQGRDTQYF.

CDR3 nucleotides: TGCAGCGTTGTGCAGGTAGGCACTGAAGCTTTCTTT. As protein: CSVVQVGTEAFF. This rearrangement joins TRBV29-1 to TRBJ1-1; D call uncertain. This CDR3 spans 12 amino acids. The germline V gene has CDR1 SQVTM and CDR2 ANQGSEA. Trimming took off 4 bases at V and 4 bases at J, with 10 bases between the two ends.

The V and J genes are TRBV5-4 and TRBJ2-1; no clear D gene. Germline CDR1 SGHNT, CDR2 YYREEE (reference sequence). This CDR3 has 13 amino acids. Between the trimmed V and J ends, which lost 0 bases and 3 bases, there was a span of 4 bases. The CDR3 nucleotides are TGTGCCAGCAGCTTGGTAGGCTACAATGAGCAGTTCTTC. Residues: CASSLVGYNEQFF. Looking up the rest from reference TRBV5-4 and TRBJ2-1 gives the full variable domain: ETGVTQSPTHLIKTRGQQVTLRCSSQSGHNTVSWYQQALGQGPQFIFQYYREEENGRGNFPPRFSGLQFPNYSSELNVNALELDDSALYLCASSLVGYNEQFFGPGTRLTVL.

V usage is TRBV19 and J usage is TRBJ2-7, with 7 bases that match TRBD2. J was trimmed by 2 bases and V by 7 bases; bases with no gene match: 8. The length of the CDR3 is 14 residues. The germline V gene encodes CDR1 LNHDA and CDR2 SQIVND (reference sequence). The CDR3 reads CASTPRGVAYEQYF. The CDR3 coding sequence is TGTGCCAGTACCCCCCGGGGGGTCGCCTACGAGCAGTACTTC. Full variable domain (remainder filled in from reference TRBV19 and TRBJ2-7): DGGITQSPKYLFRKEGQNVTLSCEQNLNHDAMYWYRQDPGQGLRLIYYSQIVNDFQKGDIAEGYSVSREKKESFPLTVTSAQKNPTAFYLCASTPRGVAYEQYFGPGTRLTVT.

The V and J genes are TRBV29-1 and TRBJ2-5, with D hard to call. This CDR3 spans 13 amino acids. The germline V and J ends were trimmed by 4 bases and 5 bases, with 14 bases remaining between them. Germline CDR1 is SQVTM and CDR2 is ANQGSEA. Written as DNA, the CDR3 is TGCAGCGTTGTCTCGGACCGTTGGGAGACCCAGTACTTC. Translation gives CSVVSDRWETQYF.